One sample yielded the 9 T cell receptor beta chains listed below, sequenced in a study of OX40 agonist ivuxolimab in advanced cancers. Profiling relied on immunoSEQ multiplex PCR, and the TCRdb table lists in-frame clones only, not all of them. Found here are around 16,000 clones, 60% to 85% of them singletons; the top ten hold 9.5% to 15%. The sequenced sample was CD4+ or CD8+ T cells sorted from blood, obtained in a trial of the OX40 agonist ivuxolimab. The receptors come from an adult with an advanced solid tumor such as melanoma, head and neck, liver or kidney cancer.

The chain has TRBV13 and TRBJ1-6; unclear D gene. V was cut by 5 bases and J by 0 bases, with 14 bases left in between. CDR3 size: 17 residues. CDR1 is PRHDT, CDR2 FYEKMQ, per germline (reference sequence). The DNA of the CDR3 is TGTGCCAGCAGCCTAACGGGCGGGAGCTCCTATAATTCACCCCTCCACTTT. Its translation: CASSLTGGSSYNSPLHF. The full variable domain, rest sourced from reference TRBV13 and TRBJ1-6, is AAGVIQSPRHLIKEKRETATLKCYPIPRHDTVYWYQQGPGQDPQFLISFYEKMQSDKGSIPDRFSAQQFSDYHSELNMSSLELGDSALYFCASSLTGGSSYNSPLHFGNGTRLTVT.

The J gene is TRBJ1-1, the V gene TRBV5-1; D is undetermined. This CDR3 is 13 amino acids long. Germline V gives CDR1 SGHRS, CDR2 YFSETQ. The V end was cut by 2 bases, the J end by 4 bases, with 9 bases between. The CDR3 region is CASSFKESTEAFF. CDR3 bases: TGCGCCAGCAGCTTCAAGGAAAGCACTGAAGCTTTCTTT. Drawing the rest from reference TRBV5-1 and TRBJ1-1, the complete variable domain is KAGVTQTPRYLIKTRGQQVTLSCSPISGHRSVSWYQQTPGQGLQFLFEYFSETQRNKGNFPGRFSGRQFSNSRSEMNVSTLELGDSALYLCASSFKESTEAFFGQGTRLTVV.

About this clone: The same CDR3 can be traced to other DNA sequences in this sample. V is TRBV6-6 and J is TRBJ1-1, with D unclear. Germline V lookup: CDR1 MNHNY, CDR2 SVGAGI (reference sequence). CDR3 length: 11 residues. Trimming shortened V by 2 bases and J by 6 bases, and 4 bases separated the two germline ends. CDR3 loop: CASSYGAEAFF. CDR3 DNA sequence: TGTGCCAGCAGTTACGGGGCTGAAGCTTTCTTT.

The chain couples TRBV29-1 to TRBJ2-5; 7 bases fit TRBD1. Trimming removed 3 bases from V and 4 bases from J; junction bases left unmatched: 11. Germline assignment: CDR1 SQVTM and CDR2 ANQGSEA. The CDR3 sequence is 15 residues long. As DNA, the CDR3 is TGCAGCGTTGATCCCGACAGGGTAGAACGAGAGACCCAGTACTTC. This gives the protein CSVDPDRVERETQYF.

The J gene is TRBJ1-5, the V gene TRBV6-6; possibly TRBD1 for D (5 bases). There are 15 residues in the CDR3. Per the germline V gene, CDR1 is MNHNY and CDR2 is SVGAGI (reference sequence). V was pared by 6 bases and J by 2 bases, with 14 bases between. Here the CDR3 reads CASRPQGGGNQPQHF. In DNA form, the CDR3 reads TGTGCCAGCAGGCCTCAGGGAGGTGGCAATCAGCCCCAGCATTTT.

The rearrangement links TRBV19 to TRBJ1-1, with D possibly matching TRBD1 (6 bases). The V end was cut by 6 bases, the J end by 1 base, with 9 bases between. The CDR3 spans 13 residues. Germline CDR1 reads LNHDA; CDR2 reads SQIVND (reference sequence). The CDR3 bases are TGTGCCAGTAGCCCACAGGGGAACACTGAAGCTTTCTTT. Translation: CASSPQGNTEAFF. Filled out from reference TRBV19 and TRBJ1-1, the complete variable domain reads DGGITQSPKYLFRKEGQNVTLSCEQNLNHDAMYWYRQDPGQGLRLIYYSQIVNDFQKGDIAEGYSVSREKKESFPLTVTSAQKNPTAFYLCASSPQGNTEAFFGQGTRLTVV.

This clone came up once. The chain employs TRBV5-6 and TRBJ2-7, with TRBD1 matching 7 bases. The V segment lost 4 bases and the J segment 5 bases; nucleotides outside the gene matches: 3. In germline, CDR1 is SGHDT, CDR2 YYEEEE. This CDR3 region has 12 residues. The CDR3 is CASSPTGNEQYF. In nucleotides, the CDR3 is TGTGCCAGCAGCCCGACAGGGAACGAGCAGTACTTC.

The rearrangement links TRBV6-5 to TRBJ2-1; 9 nucleotides agree with TRBD2. The CDR3 extends over 16 amino acids. Germline trimming cut 2 bases from V and 1 base from J; bases unmatched to any gene: 3. Germline assignment: CDR1 MNHEY and CDR2 SVGAGI. The CDR3 sequence: CASSYTLAGSYNEQFF. CDR3 DNA sequence: TGTGCCAGCAGTTACACCCTAGCGGGGTCCTACAATGAGCAGTTCTTC.

In this sample, this clone turned up once. The rearrangement uses TRBV11-2 and TRBJ2-1; 13 nucleotides line up with TRBD2. V was clipped by 5 bases and J by 4 bases; unmatched bases: 2. The germline V gene has CDR1 SGHAT and CDR2 FQNNGV. The CDR3 totals 15 residues. Here the CDR3 reads CASSGTSGEYNEQFF. CDR3 nucleotides: TGTGCCAGCAGCGGGACTAGCGGGGAGTACAATGAGCAGTTCTTC.